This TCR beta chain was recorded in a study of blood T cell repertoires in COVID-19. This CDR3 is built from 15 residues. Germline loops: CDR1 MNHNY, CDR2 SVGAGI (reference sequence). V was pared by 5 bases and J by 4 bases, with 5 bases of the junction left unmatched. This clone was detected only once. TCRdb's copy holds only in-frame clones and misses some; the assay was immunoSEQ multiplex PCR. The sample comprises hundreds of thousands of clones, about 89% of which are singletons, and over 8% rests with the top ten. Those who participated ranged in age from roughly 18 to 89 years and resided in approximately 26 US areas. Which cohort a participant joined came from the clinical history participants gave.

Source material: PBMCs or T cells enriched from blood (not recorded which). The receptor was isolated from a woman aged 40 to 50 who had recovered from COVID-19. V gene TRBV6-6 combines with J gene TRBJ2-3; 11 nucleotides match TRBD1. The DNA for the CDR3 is TGTGCCAGCAGTCCAGGACAGGGGGCGGCAGATACGCAGTATTTT. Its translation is CASSPGQGAADTQYF.